These 7 T cell receptor beta chains originate from one sample sequenced in a study of human T cells and chemical hapten exposure. TCRdb redid the calling of the RACE reads with MiXCR, one entry per CDR3 protein. The sample lists 75,000 to 90,000 distinct CDR3 sequences, about 8% occurring once. Time point specified: patch test 1, 2 weeks after DPC sensitization. Treatment reported: therapeutic diphenylcyclopropenone sensitization with weekly scalp DPC. The source was whole blood, collected in connection with sensitization to the hapten diphenylcyclopropenone (DPC). Receptors originate from a woman in her 30s with alopecia areata. Some clones in this sample may be carry-over from other donors' samples.

Comment on this clonotype: This clone may be a read error of a much larger clone one base away. This sequence joins TRBV29-1 and TRBJ2-1; no reliable D call. The length of the CDR3 is 11 residues. The germline V gene encodes CDR1 SQVTM and CDR2 ANQGSEA. The V gene lost 7 bases and the J gene lost 7 bases, with 11 bases spanning the gap. The CDR3 here is CSGLHNNEQFF. The DNA of the CDR3 is TGCAGCGGTCTACACAATAATGAGCAGTTCTTC.

This clonotype was counted at least ten times. The V gene is TRBV29-1, the J gene TRBJ2-6; a weak D match, TRBD1 (5 bases). The germline CDR1 and CDR2 sequences are SQVTM and ANQGSEA. The CDR3 totals 12 residues. The ends were cut back, 3 bases at V and 9 bases at J, with 9 bases in the middle. DNA for the CDR3: TGCAGCGTTGACCAGGGCGACAACGTCCTGACTTTC. This sequence encodes CSVDQGDNVLTF.

The chain uses TRBV29-1 and TRBJ2-7, with a possible D match to TRBD1 (6 bases). CDR3 length: 14 amino acids. Germline-derived CDR1 and CDR2 are SQVTM and ANQGSEA. V gave up 6 bases and J gave up 6 bases, with 21 bases separating them. The DNA for the CDR3 is TGCAGCGTCGACAACCGCAAACAGGGCTCCGAGCAGTACTTC. Residues: CSVDNRKQGSEQYF.

At least ten counts were recorded for this clonotype. The chain has TRBV6-1 and TRBJ2-7; 10 positions match TRBD2. The V segment lost 2 bases and the J segment 2 bases; nucleotides outside the gene matches: 3. CDR1 and CDR2 from the germline V gene are MNHNS and SASEGT. The CDR3 has 15 amino acids. CDR3 sequence: CASSETSGATYEQYF. Written as DNA, the CDR3 is TGTGCCAGCAGTGAAACTAGCGGGGCCACCTACGAGCAGTACTTC.

The V call is TRBV29-1, the J call TRBJ1-2; the match to TRBD1 covers 8 bases. The V segment lost 2 bases and the J segment 4 bases; nucleotides outside the gene matches: 6. The CDR3 is 14 amino acids. The germline V gene encodes CDR1 SQVTM and CDR2 ANQGSEA. The CDR3 loop is CSVELQGGTYGYTF. CDR3 coding DNA: TGCAGCGTTGAACTACAGGGGGGGACCTATGGCTACACCTTC.

This clonotype was detected ten times or more. V usage is TRBV20-1 and J usage is TRBJ2-3; TRBD2 matches at 9 bases. The CDR3 consists of 15 residues. V was pared by 0 bases and J by 1 base, with 2 bases of the junction left unmatched. Germline V gene sequence: CDR1 DFQATT, CDR2 SNEGSKA (reference sequence). CDR3 in amino acids: CSARDVAGGTDTQYF. Here the CDR3 DNA reads TGCAGTGCTAGAGACGTAGCGGGGGGCACAGATACGCAGTATTTT.

This clonotype was recorded at least ten times. This chain uses TRBV18 with TRBJ1-1; tentatively, D is TRBD1 (5 bases). The CDR3 is 17 residues long. The germline V and J ends were trimmed by 0 bases and 6 bases, with 20 bases remaining between them. Germline V CDR1 and CDR2: KGHSH, LQKENI. The CDR3 sequence is CASSPPQGKDPYAEAFF. The CDR3 DNA is TGTGCCAGCTCACCACCGCAGGGTAAGGACCCCTACGCTGAAGCTTTCTTT.